The 17 T cell receptor beta chains listed next were all sequenced from one sample in a study of CD8 T cells in ankylosing spondylitis. TCRdb re-called the 5' RACE reads with MiXCR, one entry per CDR3 protein. This repertoire shows a few hundred thousand distinct CDR3 sequences, 15% to 20% found once; its top ten account for 1%. Study results and caveats: One TCR beta motif, made up of fewer than 10 highly homologous variants, appeared characteristic of ankylosing spondylitis blood.

For these TCRs, the target antigens are not known. The specimen was blood, either unsorted or a sorted T cell fraction (not recorded which). These TCRs come from a male donor with ankylosing spondylitis.

The chain carries TRBV12-3 or TRBV12-4 and TRBJ2-7; 14 bases match TRBD2. This CDR3 has 19 amino acids. Germline trimming cut 6 bases from V and 5 bases from J; bases unmatched to any gene: 18. The CDR3 is CASSQARVGTSGSEDEQYF. In DNA form, the CDR3 reads TGTGCCAGCAGCCAAGCTCGAGTGGGGACTAGCGGGAGTGAGGACGAGCAGTACTTC.

V usage is TRBV24-1 and J usage is TRBJ2-7, with 8 bases that match TRBD1. Germline V CDR1 and CDR2: KGHDR, SFDVKD. The CDR3 loop spans 15 amino acids. V shed 3 bases, J shed 4 bases, and the junction held 7 bases outside the gene matches. DNA for the CDR3: TGTGCCACCAGTGATCGAAGGACAGGGTTGTACGAGCAGTACTTC. Amino acids: CATSDRRTGLYEQYF.

The chain uses TRBV5-1 and TRBJ2-7; D perhaps matches TRBD1 (5 bases). This CDR3 is built from 13 residues. The germline gives CDR1 SGHRS, CDR2 YFSETQ. The ends were cut back, 1 base at V and 7 bases at J, with 12 bases in the middle. The CDR3 region is CASSLYVSGEQYF. CDR3 nucleotides: TGCGCCAGCAGCTTGTACGTCTCAGGGGAGCAGTACTTC.

V usage is TRBV12-3 or TRBV12-4 and J usage is TRBJ2-1, with D hard to call. V gave up 2 bases and J gave up 15 bases, with 17 bases separating them. There are 13 residues in the CDR3. In DNA form, the CDR3 reads TGTGCCAGCAGTTTATTGGTGCAGGTCGCGTGGTTCTTC. Its protein is CASSLLVQVAWFF.

The rearrangement joins TRBV15 to TRBJ1-5; possibly TRBD1 for D (5 bases). The germline V gene has CDR1 LNHNV and CDR2 YYDKDF (reference sequence). This CDR3 is built from 16 residues. V dropped 1 base and J dropped 2 bases, with 12 bases sitting between them. This CDR3 is CATSRGYGGRNQPQHF. The CDR3 DNA reads as TGTGCCACCAGCAGAGGGTACGGGGGTCGCAATCAGCCCCAGCATTTT. Filled out from reference TRBV15 and TRBJ1-5, the complete variable domain reads DAMVIQNPRYQVTQFGKPVTLSCSQTLNHNVMYWYQQKSSQAPKLLFHYYDKDFNNEADTPDNFQSRRPNTSFCFLDIRSPGLGDTAMYLCATSRGYGGRNQPQHFGDGTRLSIL.

The gene calls are TRBV12-3 or TRBV12-4 and TRBJ1-5; D is unresolved. The germline V and J ends were trimmed by 6 bases and 7 bases, with 10 bases remaining between them. The CDR3 sequence is 12 residues long. This CDR3 is CASRRREQPQHF. The CDR3 DNA follows: TGTGCCAGCAGACGTAGGGAGCAGCCCCAGCATTTT.

The CDR3 nucleotides are TGTGCCAGCAGCCAAGATTTAGCTAGCGGCTCCTACGAGCAGTACTTC. Its protein is CASSQDLASGSYEQYF. The chain couples TRBV3-1 to TRBJ2-7; 7 bases map to TRBD2. CDR3 length: 16 residues. Germline CDR1 reads LGHDT; CDR2 reads YNNKEL (reference sequence). Losses at the gene ends were 0 bases for V and 0 bases for J; bases not matched to a gene: 5.

The chain uses TRBV20-1 and TRBJ2-3; D uncertain. The CDR3 is 11 amino acids. V lost 6 bases, J lost 5 bases, and 9 bases lay in between. Germline lookup yields CDR1 DFQATT and CDR2 SNEGSKA (reference sequence). Here the CDR3 DNA reads TGCAGTGCCGGGTGGAAAGATACGCAGTATTTT. Amino acid sequence: CSAGWKDTQYF.

The rearrangement joins TRBV12-3 or TRBV12-4 to TRBJ2-2, with D possibly being TRBD1 (6 bases). CDR3 length equals 14 residues. V was shortened by 3 bases and J by 7 bases, with 12 bases between the two germline ends. CDR3 sequence (DNA): TGTGCCAGCAGTTTGCAGGGGTACGTCGGGGAGCTGTTTTTT. This gives the protein CASSLQGYVGELFF.

This clonotype was picked up a small number of times. The rearrangement joins TRBV6-2 or TRBV6-3 to TRBJ2-7; 9 nucleotides align to TRBD1. The germline V gene has CDR1 MNHEY and CDR2 SVGEGT. With 2 bases clipped from V and 6 bases from J, the junction kept 5 bases outside the gene matches. This CDR3 is 14 amino acids long. This CDR3 is CASSYGQGFGEQYF. In nucleotides, the CDR3 is TGTGCCAGCAGTTACGGACAGGGGTTTGGCGAGCAGTACTTC.

This CDR3 reads CASSWARGLGTEAFF. DNA of the CDR3: TGCGCCAGCAGCTGGGCAAGGGGGCTTGGCACTGAAGCTTTCTTT. V usage is TRBV5-1 and J usage is TRBJ1-1; 7 bases align to TRBD1. Trimming removed 3 bases from V and 4 bases from J; junction bases left unmatched: 9. Germline V gene data show CDR1 as SGHRS and CDR2 as YFSETQ. The CDR3 is 15 residues long.

This clonotype was seen at least ten times. CDR3: CASSIQGALGNTEAFF. CDR3 nucleotide sequence: TGTGCCAGCAGTATACAGGGGGCGCTGGGGAACACTGAAGCTTTCTTT. The chain employs TRBV12-3 or TRBV12-4 and TRBJ1-1, with TRBD1 matching over 9 bases. With V trimmed by 5 bases and J by 1 base, 8 bases remained unmatched. The length of the CDR3 is 16 residues.

This clonotype occurred a few times. The chain joins TRBV5-1 to TRBJ2-6; tentative D call: TRBD1 (6 bases). The germline CDR1 and CDR2 sequences are SGHRS and YFSETQ. The CDR3 sequence is 17 residues long. Trimming left V 3 bases short and J 0 bases short, with 13 bases between. The CDR3 DNA reads as TGCGCCAGCAGCTCAGGGGCCCTGTACTCTGGGGCCAACGTCCTGACTTTC. Translation gives CASSSGALYSGANVLTF. The full variable domain, its missing parts supplied by reference TRBV5-1 and TRBJ2-6, is KAGVTQTPRYLIKTRGQQVTLSCSPISGHRSVSWYQQTPGQGLQFLFEYFSETQRNKGNFPGRFSGRQFSNSRSEMNVSTLELGDSALYLCASSSGALYSGANVLTFGAGSRLTVL.

The V call is TRBV18, the J call TRBJ2-3, with 10 nucleotides matching TRBD2. CDR3 length: 15 amino acids. The junction had 8 bases not matched to a gene; V was cut back by 5 bases and J by 6 bases. Germline V gene sequence: CDR1 KGHSH, CDR2 LQKENI. The DNA of the CDR3 is TGTGCCAGCTCAACGGCTAGCGGGGGAGTGGATACGCAGTATTTT. It yields the protein CASSTASGGVDTQYF.

This clonotype was seen ten or more times. The CDR3 DNA sequence: TGTGCCAGCAGCCAACAATACGGGCTCTCTGGAAACACCATATATTTT. It yields the protein CASSQQYGLSGNTIYF. The rearrangement joins TRBV12-3 or TRBV12-4 to TRBJ1-3; D is unclear. This CDR3 is built from 16 residues. V was shortened by 6 bases and J by 0 bases, with 15 bases between the two germline ends.

This clonotype was detected only a few times. The chain has TRBV7-3 and TRBJ2-2; 7 bases agree with TRBD2. CDR3 length equals 13 residues. V lost 3 bases to trimming and J lost 6 bases; unmatched junction nucleotides: 1. In germline, CDR1 is SGHTA, CDR2 FQGTGA. In DNA form, the CDR3 reads TGTGCCAGCAGCTTGGCGGGAGCCGGGGAGCTGTTTTTT. Translation gives CASSLAGAGELFF.

This clonotype was found many times. This chain uses TRBV29-1 with TRBJ2-3; no firm D call. The V end was cut by 4 bases, the J end by 5 bases, with 4 bases between. This CDR3 has 10 residues. Germline V gives CDR1 SQVTM, CDR2 ANQGSEA. CDR3 in amino acids: CSVGGDTQYF. The CDR3 DNA follows: TGCAGCGTTGGGGGAGATACGCAGTATTTT.